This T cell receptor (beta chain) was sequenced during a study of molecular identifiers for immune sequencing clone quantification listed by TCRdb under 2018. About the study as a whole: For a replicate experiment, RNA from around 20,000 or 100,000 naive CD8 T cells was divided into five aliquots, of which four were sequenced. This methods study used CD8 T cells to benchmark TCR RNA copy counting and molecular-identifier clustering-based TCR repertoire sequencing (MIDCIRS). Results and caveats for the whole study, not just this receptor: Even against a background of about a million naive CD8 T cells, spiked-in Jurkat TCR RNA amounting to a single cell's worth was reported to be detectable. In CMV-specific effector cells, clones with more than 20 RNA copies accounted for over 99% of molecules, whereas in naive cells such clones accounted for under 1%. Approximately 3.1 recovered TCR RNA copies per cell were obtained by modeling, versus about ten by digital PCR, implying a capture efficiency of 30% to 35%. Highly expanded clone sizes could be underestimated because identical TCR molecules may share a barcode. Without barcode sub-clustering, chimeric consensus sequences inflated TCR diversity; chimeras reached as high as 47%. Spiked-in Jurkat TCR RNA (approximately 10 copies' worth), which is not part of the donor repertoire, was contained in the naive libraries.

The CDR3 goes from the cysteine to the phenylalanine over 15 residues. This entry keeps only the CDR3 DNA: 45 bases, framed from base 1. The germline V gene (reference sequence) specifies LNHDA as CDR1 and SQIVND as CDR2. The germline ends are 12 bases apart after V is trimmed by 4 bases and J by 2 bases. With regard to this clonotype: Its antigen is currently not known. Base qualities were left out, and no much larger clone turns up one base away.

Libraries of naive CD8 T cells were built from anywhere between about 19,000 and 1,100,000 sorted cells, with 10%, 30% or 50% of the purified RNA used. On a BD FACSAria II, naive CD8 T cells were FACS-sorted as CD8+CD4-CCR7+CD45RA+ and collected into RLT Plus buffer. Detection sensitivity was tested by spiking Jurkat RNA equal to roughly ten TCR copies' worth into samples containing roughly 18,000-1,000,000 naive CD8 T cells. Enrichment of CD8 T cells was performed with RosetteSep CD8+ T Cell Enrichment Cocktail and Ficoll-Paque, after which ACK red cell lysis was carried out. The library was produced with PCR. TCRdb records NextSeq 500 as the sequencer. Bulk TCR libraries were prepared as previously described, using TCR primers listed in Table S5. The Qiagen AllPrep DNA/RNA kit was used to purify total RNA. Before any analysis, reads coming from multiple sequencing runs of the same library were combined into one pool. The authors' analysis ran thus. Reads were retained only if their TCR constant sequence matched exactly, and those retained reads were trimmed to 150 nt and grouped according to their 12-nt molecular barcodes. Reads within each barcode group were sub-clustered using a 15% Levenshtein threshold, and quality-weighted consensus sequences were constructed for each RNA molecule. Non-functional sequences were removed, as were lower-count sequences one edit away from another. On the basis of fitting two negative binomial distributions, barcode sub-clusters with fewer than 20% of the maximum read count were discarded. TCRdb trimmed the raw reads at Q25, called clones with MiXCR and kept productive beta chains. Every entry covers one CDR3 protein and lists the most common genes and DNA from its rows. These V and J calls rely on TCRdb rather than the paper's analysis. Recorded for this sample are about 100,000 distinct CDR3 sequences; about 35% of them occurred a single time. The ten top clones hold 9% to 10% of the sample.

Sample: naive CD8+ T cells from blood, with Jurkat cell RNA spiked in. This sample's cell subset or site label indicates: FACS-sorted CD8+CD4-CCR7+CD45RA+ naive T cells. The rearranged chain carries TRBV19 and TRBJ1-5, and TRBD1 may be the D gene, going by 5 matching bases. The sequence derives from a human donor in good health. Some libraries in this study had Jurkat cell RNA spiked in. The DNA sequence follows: TGTGCCAGTAGTACCATGGGACGGGGCAATCAGCCCCAGCATTTT. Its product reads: CASSTMGRGNQPQHF. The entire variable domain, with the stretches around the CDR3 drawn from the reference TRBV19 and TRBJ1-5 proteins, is DGGITQSPKYLFRKEGQNVTLSCEQNLNHDAMYWYRQDPGQGLRLIYYSQIVNDFQKGDIAEGYSVSREKKESFPLTVTSAQKNPTAFYLCASSTMGRGNQPQHFGDGTRLSIL.